Within the sample, the clone carrying this T cell receptor (beta chain) is medium-sized (0.01 to 0.1%). The sample is drawn from a study of coeliac disease. Germline CDR1 SGHVT, CDR2 SQSDAQ. V shed 7 bases and J shed 4 bases, with 22 bases lying between them. The CDR3 has 16 residues. Using immunoSEQ multiplex PCR, the repertoire was profiled, and TCRdb retains in-frame clones only, with some absent. The sample yields 2,500 to 3,000 clones, 50% to 55% seen once. Sequencing used intraepithelial lymphocytes from the gut. The chain has TRBV7-4 and TRBJ1-1; D possibly corresponds to TRBD1 (6 bases). The clonotype was recovered from a man aged 60-69 years with celiac disease on a gluten-free diet. CDR3 nucleotides: TGTGCCAGCAAACAAATCAAGACAGGCCTGGGCACTGAAGCTTTCTTT. As protein: CASKQIKTGLGTEAFF.